The next 29 T cell receptor beta chains were all read from a single sample in a study of T cell responses to AZD1222 COVID-19 vaccine. Using immunoSEQ multiplex PCR, the repertoire was profiled, and TCRdb retains in-frame clones only, with some absent. In the table there are tens of thousands of clones, roughly 88% of which are singletons. The input for sequencing was peripheral blood, taken on day 0 of AZD1222 vaccination. All receptors come from an adult in good health.

The chain is built from TRBV18 and TRBJ2-5; possible D gene TRBD1, 5 bases. There are 13 residues in the CDR3. Trimming took 5 bases from V and 5 from J, leaving 12 bases between them. Per the germline V gene, CDR1 is KGHSH and CDR2 is LQKENI. The CDR3 spells CASSSDTAETQYF. In nucleotides, the CDR3 is TGTGCCAGCTCATCGGACACGGCGGAGACCCAGTACTTC.

This clone appeared a few times. The gene calls are TRBV25-1 and TRBJ2-7; possibly TRBD2 for D (5 bases). Germline CDR1 MGHDK, CDR2 SYGVNS. The CDR3 consists of 15 residues. The germline V and J ends were trimmed by 5 bases and 0 bases, with 14 bases remaining between them. CDR3 sequence reads: CASSPQRTVSYEQYF. CDR3 coding DNA: TGTGCCAGCAGTCCCCAGAGGACTGTCTCCTACGAGCAGTACTTC.

This clone was counted once. This sequence joins TRBV27 and TRBJ2-7; TRBD1 aligns across 10 bases. The V gene end was trimmed by 6 bases and the J gene end by 4 bases; junction bases not matched to a gene: 6. Germline loops: CDR1 MNHEY, CDR2 SMNVEV (reference sequence). The CDR3 is 14 amino acids. CDR3 sequence reads: CASSTGTGVYEQYF. For the CDR3, the DNA is TGTGCCAGCAGCACCGGGACAGGGGTTTACGAGCAGTACTTC.

The chain uses TRBV4-1 and TRBJ1-1, with 7 positions matching TRBD1. Germline CDR1 is MGHRA and CDR2 is YSYEKL. This CDR3 region has 19 residues. V was pared by 5 bases and J by 2 bases, with 20 bases of the junction left unmatched. Here the CDR3 reads CASSARDSLYWEGNTEAFF. The CDR3 DNA is TGCGCCAGCAGCGCCCGGGACAGCCTATATTGGGAGGGTAACACTGAAGCTTTCTTT.

The chain combines TRBV7-3 with TRBJ1-6, with D perhaps TRBD1 (5 bases). Looked up from germline, CDR1 is SGHTA and CDR2 is FQGTGA. The CDR3 is made up of 13 amino acids. Deletions cut 4 bases from V and 7 bases from J, with 8 bases between. The CDR3 loop is CASSWGTNSPLHF. CDR3 bases: TGTGCCAGCAGCTGGGGGACCAATTCACCCCTCCACTTT.

This chain uses TRBV6-5 with TRBJ1-5; D gene ambiguous. The CDR3 loop spans 15 amino acids. V lost 4 bases and J 0 bases, leaving 10 bases between the germline ends. Germline loops: CDR1 MNHEY, CDR2 SVGAGI. The CDR3 DNA follows: TGTGCCAGCAGTTCCACATTCCTTAGCAATCAGCCCCAGCATTTT. Amino acids: CASSSTFLSNQPQHF.

This clone showed up just once. This chain links TRBV24-1 with TRBJ2-5; D remains unclear. The CDR3 sequence is 12 residues long. Germline lookup yields CDR1 KGHDR and CDR2 SFDVKD. V lost 4 bases and J lost 5, with 7 bases in between. CDR3 amino acids: CATSDPWETQYF. For the CDR3, the DNA is TGTGCCACCAGTGACCCGTGGGAGACCCAGTACTTC.

The V call is TRBV19, the J call TRBJ1-1; TRBD1 is a possible D gene (5 bases). The V end was cut by 6 bases, the J end by 1 base, with 12 bases between. This CDR3 has 14 residues. Germline-derived CDR1 and CDR2 are LNHDA and SQIVND (reference sequence). CDR3 region: CASSQGPSNTEAFF. CDR3 sequence (DNA): TGTGCCAGTAGCCAGGGACCGTCGAACACTGAAGCTTTCTTT.

The chain couples TRBV6-2 or TRBV6-3 to TRBJ2-3, with 8 bases lining up with TRBD2. Trimming took 6 bases from V and 8 from J; bases not matched to a gene: 13. This CDR3 region has 15 residues. Germline CDR1 MNHEY, CDR2 SVGEGT. CDR3 residues: CASSPLDGGASTQYF. CDR3 bases: TGTGCCAGCAGCCCCCTTGACGGGGGGGCCAGTACGCAGTATTTT.

V is TRBV7-2 and J is TRBJ2-7; D unresolved. Germline values: CDR1 SGHTA, CDR2 FQGNSA. The ends were cut back, 3 bases at V and 11 bases at J, with 14 bases in the middle. This CDR3 is 12 amino acids long. This CDR3 reads CASSFAIGMEYF. Here the CDR3 DNA reads TGTGCCAGCAGCTTTGCGATCGGAATGGAGTACTTC.

The rearrangement joins TRBV6-2 or TRBV6-3 to TRBJ1-2; D unresolved. The V and J ends lost 2 bases and 7 bases respectively, with 11 bases between them. The CDR3 runs 13 residues. CDR1 is MNHEY, CDR2 SVGEGT, per germline. CDR3 in amino acids: CASSYLGSGGYTF. CDR3 nucleotide sequence: TGTGCCAGCAGTTACCTGGGAAGTGGTGGCTACACCTTC.

The CDR3 region is CASSPRQGTYGYTF. The CDR3 region has the DNA TGTGCCAGCAGCCCCCGACAGGGTACCTATGGCTACACCTTC. This sequence joins TRBV11-2 and TRBJ1-2; 7 bases line up with TRBD1. The CDR3 extends over 14 amino acids. Germline CDR1 SGHAT, CDR2 FQNNGV. The J segment lost 4 bases and the V segment lost 5 bases, leaving 7 bases of the junction unmatched.

The chain is built from TRBV11-2 and TRBJ2-7, with a possible D match to TRBD2 (5 bases). The germline V gene has CDR1 SGHAT and CDR2 FQNNGV. V gave up 1 base and J gave up 6 bases, with 10 bases separating them. This CDR3 region has 13 residues. The CDR3, as DNA: TGTGCCAGCAGCTTAGGTGTTGAGGGCGAGCAGTACTTC. Protein: CASSLGVEGEQYF.

This clone was detected only once. The chain links TRBV7-6 to TRBJ2-3, with 11 bases aligning to TRBD2. V lost 5 bases and J lost 4; bases outside the gene matches: 8. The CDR3 loop spans 16 amino acids. CDR1 SGHVS and CDR2 FNYEAQ come from the germline V gene. CDR3 nucleotide sequence: TGTGCCAGCAGCCCTACTAGCGGGAGACCCCCAGATACGCAGTATTTT. Its protein product is CASSPTSGRPPDTQYF. Based on the CDR3 plus reference TRBV7-6 and TRBJ2-3, the full variable domain is GAGVSQSPRYKVTKRGQDVALRCDPISGHVSLYWYRQALGQGPEFLTYFNYEAQQDKSGLPNDRFSAERPEGSISTLTIQRTEQRDSAMYRCASSPTSGRPPDTQYFGPGTRLTVL.

J is TRBJ1-1 and V is TRBV7-3; TRBD1 agrees at 7 bases. The CDR3 spans 15 residues. The V and J ends lost 5 bases and 2 bases, in that order; junction bases with no gene match: 8. The V gene's germline CDR1 is SGHTA and CDR2 FQGTGA. CDR3 amino acids: CASSPSGQVNTEAFF. CDR3 nucleotides: TGTGCCAGCAGCCCTTCCGGACAGGTTAACACTGAAGCTTTCTTT. Complete variable domain (other parts from reference TRBV7-3 and TRBJ1-1): GAGVSQTPSNKVTEKGKYVELRCDPISGHTALYWYRQSLGQGPEFLIYFQGTGAADDSGLPNDRFFAVRPEGSVSTLKIQRTERGDSAVYLCASSPSGQVNTEAFFGQGTRLTVV.

The V call is TRBV19, the J call TRBJ1-2; a weak D match, TRBD1 (5 bases). The CDR3 contains 14 residues. Between the trimmed V and J ends, which lost 5 bases and 4 bases, there was a span of 14 bases. Germline V gene data show CDR1 as LNHDA and CDR2 as SQIVND (reference sequence). CDR3 residues: CASSPGASSYGYTF. CDR3 nucleotide sequence: TGTGCCAGTAGTCCCGGGGCCAGCAGCTATGGCTACACCTTC.

This clone was observed once. V usage is TRBV19 and J usage is TRBJ1-5; D gene uncertain. Trimming removed 6 bases from V and 6 bases from J, with 12 bases in between. The CDR3 totals 13 residues. Germline CDR1 is LNHDA and CDR2 is SQIVND (reference sequence). CDR3 sequence reads: CASREYEGQPQHF. DNA of the CDR3: TGTGCCAGTAGGGAGTACGAGGGTCAGCCCCAGCATTTT.

V gene TRBV4-3 combines with J gene TRBJ1-6; the D gene is possibly TRBD1 (5 bases). Trimming took off 3 bases at V and 0 bases at J, with 12 bases between the two ends. Germline-derived CDR1 and CDR2 are LGHNA and YSLEER. The CDR3 totals 17 residues. The CDR3 nucleotides read TGCGCCAGCAGCCAGACCCGGGACGGCTCCTATAATTCACCCCTCCACTTT. Residues: CASSQTRDGSYNSPLHF.

The chain combines TRBV6-6 with TRBJ1-2; TRBD1 matches at 8 bases. The junction had 5 bases not matched to a gene; V was cut back by 5 bases and J by 0 bases. Germline values: CDR1 MNHNY, CDR2 SVGAGI (reference sequence). The CDR3 sequence is 15 residues long. CDR3 loop: CASSQQTGANYGYTF. The CDR3 coding sequence is TGTGCCAGCAGTCAACAGACAGGGGCTAACTATGGCTACACCTTC.

This chain links TRBV6-5 with TRBJ2-1, with TRBD2 matching over 7 bases. CDR1 MNHEY and CDR2 SVGAGI come from the germline V gene. V lost 6 bases and J lost 5; bases outside the gene matches: 10. The CDR3 is 15 residues long. The CDR3 loop is CASRRRLAPNNEQFF. The CDR3 nucleotides are TGTGCCAGCAGACGCCGACTAGCCCCCAACAATGAGCAGTTCTTC.

This clone was recorded a few times. The genes are TRBV19 and TRBJ1-4; possibly TRBD1 for D (5 bases). Germline V gives CDR1 LNHDA, CDR2 SQIVND (reference sequence). V was trimmed by 5 bases and J by 7 bases, leaving 23 bases between them. The CDR3 runs 17 residues. The chain's CDR3 is CASSGVGTTPPREKLFF. CDR3 sequence (DNA): TGTGCCAGTAGTGGAGTTGGGACGACACCGCCGCGTGAAAAACTGTTTTTT. The full variable domain, rest sourced from reference TRBV19 and TRBJ1-4, is DGGITQSPKYLFRKEGQNVTLSCEQNLNHDAMYWYRQDPGQGLRLIYYSQIVNDFQKGDIAEGYSVSREKKESFPLTVTSAQKNPTAFYLCASSGVGTTPPREKLFFGSGTQLSVL.

The genes are TRBV9 and TRBJ2-7, with unresolved D. CDR3 length: 15 amino acids. Germline lookup yields CDR1 SGDLS and CDR2 YYNGEE. The V end was cut by 0 bases, the J end by 2 bases, with 12 bases between. DNA of the CDR3: TGTGCCAGCAGCGTAGGGGTAGGGAATCCCTACGAGCAGTACTTC. It translates to CASSVGVGNPYEQYF.

The V and J genes are TRBV6-2 or TRBV6-3 and TRBJ2-7, with D possibly matching TRBD2 (7 bases). CDR1 is MNHEY and CDR2 is SVGEGT in the germline V gene. The CDR3 extends over 14 amino acids. V was clipped by 4 bases and J by 5 bases, with 15 bases between them. This chain's CDR3 is CASSSGGGVDEQYF. The CDR3 DNA sequence: TGTGCCAGCAGTTCCGGAGGGGGGGTCGACGAGCAGTACTTC.

The CDR3 bases are TGTGCCAGCGCTGGGAGAGGTACCGGGGAGCTGTTTTTT. As protein: CASAGRGTGELFF. The chain is built from TRBV12-3 or TRBV12-4 and TRBJ2-2; D perhaps matches TRBD2 (5 bases). Trimming shortened V by 8 bases and J by 5 bases, and 12 bases separated the two germline ends. The CDR3 length is 13 residues.

The chain couples TRBV24-1 to TRBJ2-1, with D possibly being TRBD2 (5 bases). The germline CDR1 and CDR2 sequences are KGHDR and SFDVKD. The CDR3 is 16 amino acids. The V gene lost 5 bases and the J gene lost 0 bases, with 13 bases spanning the gap. CDR3 nucleotides: TGTGCCACCAGTGGCCCCAGCGGCTCCTCCTACAATGAGCAGTTCTTC. This encodes CATSGPSGSSYNEQFF.

The J gene is TRBJ1-4, the V gene TRBV7-9; maybe TRBD1 (6 bases). Looked up from germline, CDR1 is SEHNR and CDR2 is FQNEAQ (reference sequence). The CDR3 has 16 residues. Trimming left V 4 bases short and J 7 bases short, with 19 bases between. The CDR3 loop is CASSSRGDTSGEKLFF. The CDR3 region has the DNA TGTGCCAGCAGCTCCCGGGGGGACACCTCAGGTGAAAAACTGTTTTTT.

The rearrangement joins TRBV19 to TRBJ2-1; 7 bases match TRBD1. This CDR3 comprises 14 residues. The germline CDR1 and CDR2 sequences are LNHDA and SQIVND (reference sequence). V gave up 3 bases and J gave up 7 bases; unmatched junction bases: 6. The CDR3 DNA reads TGTGCCAGTAGTATCACAGGGGCCGGGAATGAGCAGTTCTTC. Protein sequence: CASSITGAGNEQFF.

J is TRBJ2-3 and V is TRBV6-5; possibly TRBD2 for D (5 bases). Deletions cut 6 bases from V and 4 bases from J, with 17 bases between. The germline V gene encodes CDR1 MNHEY and CDR2 SVGAGI. This CDR3 spans 15 amino acids. The CDR3 DNA sequence: TGTGCCAGCAGCCACGAGTTCGGGGTTGCAGATACGCAGTATTTT. Translated: CASSHEFGVADTQYF.

The CDR3: CASRRQANEKLFF. CDR3 sequence (DNA): TGTGCCAGCAGAAGACAGGCCAATGAAAAACTGTTTTTT. This chain uses TRBV2 with TRBJ1-4; TRBD1 might be the D (6 bases). CDR1 and CDR2 from the germline V gene are SNHLY and FYNNEI. The CDR3 totals 13 residues. The V end lost 6 bases, the J end lost 5 bases, and 10 bases lay between the germline ends.